The T cell receptor (beta chain) under discussion was sequenced for a study of T cells in Graves' hyperthyroidism and ophthalmopathy. Thyroid ultrasound and orbital computed tomography, with clinical symptoms and serum thyroxine and TRAb, informed diagnoses. The V gene's germline CDR1 is SGHRS and CDR2 YFSETQ. The V gene lost 0 bases and the J gene lost 6 bases, with 13 bases spanning the gap. The CDR3 runs to 14 residues. The TCR beta CDR3 regions underwent amplification using RNA transcripts as the source. Researchers ran a first-round RT-PCR on the TCR CDR3 using the HTBI primer set. TCRdb reprocessed the multiplex PCR reads via MiXCR and lists one record per CDR3 protein. Of about 640,000 distinct CDR3 sequences listed, 45% are singletons. This clonotype was seen ten or more times.

This TCR was sampled from an adult man with Graves' disease, either hyperthyroidism or ophthalmopathy (not recorded which). The sequenced sample consisted of peripheral blood or thyroid tissue (not recorded which). The chain employs TRBV5-1 and TRBJ2-7; possible D gene TRBD2, 6 bases. The CDR3 protein is CASSLAAEGGEQYF. Here the CDR3 DNA reads TGCGCCAGCAGCTTGGCCGCGGAGGGAGGCGAGCAGTACTTC.